The subject of this entry is one T cell receptor (beta chain). Its antigen is currently unknown. Sequencing was performed with immunoSEQ multiplex PCR; in TCRdb, only in-frame clones are kept and a portion is missing. The sample has about 88,000 clones, approximately 88% seen once; the top ten hold under 2.5%. This CDR3 comprises 16 residues. Per the germline V gene, CDR1 is SGHRS and CDR2 is YFSETQ. V was cut by 0 bases and J by 5 bases, with 18 bases left in between. The data derive from a study of T cell responses to AZD1222 COVID-19 vaccine. General study findings and limits: Among those given AZD1222, only five to seven were seropositive at baseline.

Source: peripheral blood, taken on day 0 of AZD1222 vaccination. The gene calls are TRBV5-1 and TRBJ2-7; TRBD2 might be the D (5 bases). This TCR came from an adult in good health. The CDR3 region is CASSLGVGTPTNEQYF. CDR3 DNA sequence: TGCGCCAGCAGCTTGGGTGTCGGAACTCCGACTAACGAGCAGTACTTC.